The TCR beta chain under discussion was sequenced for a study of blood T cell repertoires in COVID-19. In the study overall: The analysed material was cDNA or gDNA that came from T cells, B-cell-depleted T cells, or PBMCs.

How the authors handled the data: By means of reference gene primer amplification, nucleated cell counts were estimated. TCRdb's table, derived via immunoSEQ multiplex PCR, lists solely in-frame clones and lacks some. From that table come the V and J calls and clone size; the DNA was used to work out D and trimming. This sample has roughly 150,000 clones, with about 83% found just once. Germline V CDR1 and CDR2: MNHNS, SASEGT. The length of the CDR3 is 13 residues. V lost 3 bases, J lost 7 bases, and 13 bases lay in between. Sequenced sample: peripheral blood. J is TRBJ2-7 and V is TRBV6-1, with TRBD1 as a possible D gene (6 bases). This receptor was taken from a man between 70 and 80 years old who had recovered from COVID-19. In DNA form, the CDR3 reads TGTGCCAGCAGTGACCCAGGACAGAGGGAGCAGTACTTC. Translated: CASSDPGQREQYF.